This is a list of T cell receptor beta chains from one sample in a study of blood T cell repertoires in COVID-19. Produced via immunoSEQ multiplex PCR; TCRdb's table is partial and in-frame only. The sample includes over 95,000 clones, about four fifths of them seen just once. The sequenced sample consisted of peripheral blood. The receptors come from a woman aged 55-70 years with acute or convalescent COVID-19. The CDR3 runs from the conserved cysteine through the conserved F or W. Fields, in order: V gene, D gene, J gene, clone size, CDR3 DNA, CDR3 protein. A D gene is named only where the DNA matches it firmly. Some rows have no size entry. The others give once, few or many, or a class for an expanded clone.

v_gene: TRBV3-1/TRBV3-2; d_gene: TRBD1; j_gene: TRBJ1-2; abundance: few; CDR3nt: TGTGCCAGCAGCCAAAGGACCGACAGGGGCGCCAATGGCTACACCTTC; CDR3aa: CASSQRTDRGANGYTF
v_gene: TRBV5-1; d_gene: NA; j_gene: TRBJ1-3; abundance: NA; CDR3nt: TGCGCCAGCAGCTTGGCCGGCTCTGGAAACACCATATATTTT; CDR3aa: CASSLAGSGNTIYF
v_gene: TRBV5-1; d_gene: NA; j_gene: TRBJ1-6; abundance: NA; CDR3nt: TGCGCCAGCAGCTTGGACAAACCCTATAATTCACCCCTCCACTTT; CDR3aa: CASSLDKPYNSPLHF
v_gene: TRBV6-2/TRBV6-3; d_gene: NA; j_gene: TRBJ2-7; abundance: NA; CDR3nt: TGTGCCAGCAGTAATCCAGGGTACGAGCAGTACTTC; CDR3aa: CASSNPGYEQYF
v_gene: TRBV7-6; d_gene: TRBD1; j_gene: TRBJ1-2; abundance: few; CDR3nt: TGTGCCAGCAGCTCCCTCCGGGACAGCCTGCTCGGCTACACCTTC; CDR3aa: CASSSLRDSLLGYTF
v_gene: TRBV2; d_gene: NA; j_gene: TRBJ1-6; abundance: once; CDR3nt: TGTGCCAGCTTCAGCGGGTTGGGGAGTAATTCACCCCTCCACTTT; CDR3aa: CASFSGLGSNSPLHF
v_gene: TRBV4-2; d_gene: TRBD1; j_gene: TRBJ2-7; abundance: NA; CDR3nt: TGTGCCAGCAGCGCCTCTACAGGGGGCTACGAGCAGTACTTC; CDR3aa: CASSASTGGYEQYF
v_gene: TRBV2; d_gene: NA; j_gene: TRBJ1-1; abundance: NA; CDR3nt: TGTGCCAGCAGGGTGGGGCCGCTACAAATGAACACTGAAGCTTTCTTT; CDR3aa: CASRVGPLQMNTEAFF
v_gene: TRBV15; d_gene: TRBD1; j_gene: TRBJ1-4; abundance: NA; CDR3nt: TGTGCCACCAGCAGGCCGACAGGGGGAGGTGAAAAACTGTTTTTT; CDR3aa: CATSRPTGGGEKLFF
v_gene: TRBV28; d_gene: NA; j_gene: TRBJ1-1; abundance: NA; CDR3nt: TGTGCCAGCAGTTTACGGGGGGCCCTGAACACTGAAGCTTTCTTT; CDR3aa: CASSLRGALNTEAFF
v_gene: TRBV12-3/TRBV12-4; d_gene: NA; j_gene: TRBJ1-5; abundance: NA; CDR3nt: TGTGCCAGCAGTTTCACAGGGCGTCAGCCCCAGCATTTT; CDR3aa: CASSFTGRQPQHF
v_gene: TRBV27; d_gene: TRBD1; j_gene: TRBJ1-6; abundance: NA; CDR3nt: TGTGCCAGCAGACAGGGGGCAAATTCACCCCTCCACTTT; CDR3aa: CASRQGANSPLHF
v_gene: TRBV5-4; d_gene: NA; j_gene: TRBJ2-5; abundance: NA; CDR3nt: TGTGCCAGCAGTTTTGACAGCCAAGAGACCCAGTACTTC; CDR3aa: CASSFDSQETQYF
v_gene: TRBV3-1/TRBV3-2; d_gene: NA; j_gene: TRBJ2-7; abundance: few; CDR3nt: TGTGCCAGCAGCCAAGATGACTCCCGCTCCTACGAGCAGTACTTC; CDR3aa: CASSQDDSRSYEQYF
v_gene: TRBV14; d_gene: TRBD1; j_gene: TRBJ2-2; abundance: few; CDR3nt: TGTGCCAGCAGCCAAGTAGCCGGACAGGCCGGGGAGCTGTTTTTT; CDR3aa: CASSQVAGQAGELFF
v_gene: TRBV28; d_gene: TRBD1; j_gene: TRBJ2-7; abundance: NA; CDR3nt: TGTGCCAGCAAAGGACAGGGGGCGCGGGAGCAGTACTTC; CDR3aa: CASKGQGAREQYF
v_gene: TRBV24-1; d_gene: NA; j_gene: TRBJ2-7; abundance: NA; CDR3nt: TGTGCCACCAGTGACAGGTCCTACGAGCAGTACTTC; CDR3aa: CATSDRSYEQYF
v_gene: TRBV30; d_gene: TRBD1; j_gene: TRBJ1-4; abundance: NA; CDR3nt: TGTGCCTGGAGTAAGACAGGGGGCGCGGAAAAACTGTTTTTT; CDR3aa: CAWSKTGGAEKLFF
v_gene: TRBV2; d_gene: NA; j_gene: TRBJ1-2; abundance: NA; CDR3nt: TGTGCCAGCAGTGAATTGAAGGGGGTTGGCTATGGCTACACCTTC; CDR3aa: CASSELKGVGYGYTF
v_gene: TRBV30; d_gene: NA; j_gene: TRBJ2-6; abundance: NA; CDR3nt: TGTGCCTGGCAGTCCGTCAGCTCTGGGGCCAACGTCCTGACTTTC; CDR3aa: CAWQSVSSGANVLTF
v_gene: TRBV2; d_gene: TRBD1; j_gene: TRBJ1-1; abundance: once; CDR3nt: TGTGCCAGCAGAAGCAAGGGACAGATGAACACTGAAGCTTTCTTT; CDR3aa: CASRSKGQMNTEAFF
v_gene: TRBV12-3/TRBV12-4; d_gene: TRBD1; j_gene: TRBJ1-5; abundance: NA; CDR3nt: TGTGCCAGCTCGACAGGGGACTTTCAGCCCCAGCATTTT; CDR3aa: CASSTGDFQPQHF
v_gene: TRBV2; d_gene: TRBD1; j_gene: TRBJ1-2; abundance: once; CDR3nt: TGTGCCAGCAGCCCACAGGGGGAAGTAGGCTACACCTTC; CDR3aa: CASSPQGEVGYTF
v_gene: TRBV6-1; d_gene: TRBD1; j_gene: TRBJ1-4; abundance: few; CDR3nt: TGTGCCAGCAGTGGGCCGGGACAGGGGCTGGCTAATGAAAAACTGTTTTTT; CDR3aa: CASSGPGQGLANEKLFF
v_gene: TRBV3-1/TRBV3-2; d_gene: NA; j_gene: TRBJ2-1; abundance: NA; CDR3nt: TGTGCCAGCACCTTCGGGACAAGCAATGAGCAGTTCTTC; CDR3aa: CASTFGTSNEQFF
v_gene: TRBV13; d_gene: TRBD2; j_gene: TRBJ2-5; abundance: NA; CDR3nt: TGTGCCAGCAGCTACGGGACTAGCGGGGAAGAGACCCAGTACTTC; CDR3aa: CASSYGTSGEETQYF
v_gene: TRBV5-1; d_gene: NA; j_gene: TRBJ1-6; abundance: once; CDR3nt: TGCGCCAGCAGCCTGTCGGGGGGCTTAAATTCACCCCTCCACTTT; CDR3aa: CASSLSGGLNSPLHF
v_gene: TRBV6-5; d_gene: TRBD1; j_gene: TRBJ1-3; abundance: NA; CDR3nt: TGTGCCAGCAGTTACTCGGGACAGGGAACTGGAAACACCATATATTTT; CDR3aa: CASSYSGQGTGNTIYF
v_gene: TRBV7-8; d_gene: TRBD1; j_gene: TRBJ2-7; abundance: NA; CDR3nt: TGTGCCAGCAGCTCCACGGGACAGACCTACGAGCAGTACTTC; CDR3aa: CASSSTGQTYEQYF
v_gene: TRBV6-5; d_gene: NA; j_gene: TRBJ1-1; abundance: NA; CDR3nt: TGTGCCAGCTGGAGGCTTAGCACTGAAGCTTTCTTT; CDR3aa: CASWRLSTEAFF
v_gene: TRBV10-3; d_gene: NA; j_gene: TRBJ2-5; abundance: NA; CDR3nt: TGTGCCATCAGTGTGGCTAGCGAGGAGACCCAGTACTTC; CDR3aa: CAISVASEETQYF
v_gene: TRBV4-1; d_gene: NA; j_gene: TRBJ1-3; abundance: NA; CDR3nt: TGCGCCAGCAGCCAACAGGAACGGCTCTCTGGAAACACCATATATTTT; CDR3aa: CASSQQERLSGNTIYF
v_gene: TRBV21-1; d_gene: NA; j_gene: TRBJ1-2; abundance: NA; CDR3nt: TGTGCCAGCAGCAAAGGTGGACAGGGTTGTAACTATGGCTACACCTTC; CDR3aa: CASSKGGQGCNYGYTF
v_gene: TRBV7-9; d_gene: NA; j_gene: TRBJ1-5; abundance: NA; CDR3nt: TGTGCCAGCAGCTTAGGTGGGGGCGACCAGCCCCAGCATTTT; CDR3aa: CASSLGGGDQPQHF
v_gene: TRBV30; d_gene: TRBD1; j_gene: TRBJ2-5; abundance: NA; CDR3nt: TGTGCCTGGAGCAGGGGGACCCAAGAGACCCAGTACTTC; CDR3aa: CAWSRGTQETQYF
v_gene: TRBV30; d_gene: TRBD1; j_gene: TRBJ1-5; abundance: NA; CDR3nt: TGTGCCTGGAGGGGGACAGGGCCATATCAGCCCCAGCATTTT; CDR3aa: CAWRGTGPYQPQHF
v_gene: TRBV27; d_gene: TRBD1; j_gene: TRBJ1-2; abundance: NA; CDR3nt: TGTGCCAGCAGTCTGATAAAGACAGGGGACTATGGCTACACCTTC; CDR3aa: CASSLIKTGDYGYTF
v_gene: TRBV5-4; d_gene: NA; j_gene: TRBJ1-6; abundance: NA; CDR3nt: TGTGCCAGCAGCTTGGGACAGACAAGTTCACCCCTCCACTTT; CDR3aa: CASSLGQTSSPLHF
v_gene: TRBV5-6; d_gene: NA; j_gene: TRBJ1-5; abundance: NA; CDR3nt: TGTGCCAGCAGCTTGGGACTCAGGGATCAGCCCCAGCATTTT; CDR3aa: CASSLGLRDQPQHF
v_gene: TRBV29-1; d_gene: TRBD1; j_gene: TRBJ2-1; abundance: NA; CDR3nt: TGCAGCGTTGGACAGGGTTGGAATGAGCAGTTCTTC; CDR3aa: CSVGQGWNEQFF
v_gene: TRBV28; d_gene: NA; j_gene: TRBJ1-2; abundance: NA; CDR3nt: TGTGCCAGCAGGGTCCTGGGCAGGGGCTATGGCTACACCTTC; CDR3aa: CASRVLGRGYGYTF
v_gene: TRBV28; d_gene: NA; j_gene: TRBJ1-3; abundance: NA; CDR3nt: TGTGCCAGCAATTCTGGAGGGGGAAACACCATATATTTT; CDR3aa: CASNSGGGNTIYF